The 12 T cell receptor beta chains reported below all come from one sample, sequenced in a study of T cell responses to AZD1222 COVID-19 vaccine. Clones were read by immunoSEQ multiplex PCR, and TCRdb kept only the in-frame ones, dropping some. The repertoire consists of approximately 200,000 clones, with 80% to 95% occurring once and the leading ten covering about 3.5%. This sample comprised peripheral blood, obtained 28 days after the second AZD1222 dose. These receptors all stem from an adult who received the AZD1222 COVID-19 vaccine.

This chain joins TRBV15 and TRBJ2-1; D possibly uses TRBD1 or TRBD2 (5 bases each). The CDR3 is 17 amino acids. The germline gives CDR1 LNHNV, CDR2 YYDKDF (reference sequence). V lost 2 bases and J 3 bases, leaving 17 bases between the germline ends. As DNA, the CDR3 is TGTGCCACCAGCAGAACCTCCGGGACGCAACTCTACAATGAGCAGTTCTTC. It encodes CATSRTSGTQLYNEQFF.

V gene TRBV5-5 combines with J gene TRBJ1-2; D is uncertain. The CDR3 spans 12 residues. Germline assignment: CDR1 SGHKS and CDR2 YYEKEE (reference sequence). V was cut by 4 bases and J by 5 bases, with 9 bases left in between. The chain's CDR3 is CASSALSYGYTF. The DNA for the CDR3 is TGTGCCAGCAGCGCCCTAAGTTATGGCTACACCTTC.

The genes are TRBV7-3 and TRBJ2-7, with 8 bases identical to TRBD1. CDR1 and CDR2 from the germline V gene are SGHTA and FQGTGA. The CDR3 sequence is 15 residues long. V shed 5 bases, J shed 2 bases, and the junction held 8 bases outside the gene matches. The CDR3 region is CASSLQQGVPYEQYF. The CDR3 DNA reads TGTGCCAGCAGCCTCCAACAGGGGGTTCCCTACGAGCAGTACTTC.

The chain joins TRBV7-8 to TRBJ2-7; 9 nucleotides match TRBD1. V gave up 5 bases and J gave up 3 bases; unmatched junction bases: 5. CDR1 and CDR2 from the germline V gene are SGHVS and FQNEAQ. This CDR3 contains 14 residues. The CDR3 DNA reads as TGTGCCAGCAGCCGGACAGGGGTAAACTACGAGCAGTACTTC. Its protein product is CASSRTGVNYEQYF.

The V and J genes are TRBV19 and TRBJ2-2; possibly TRBD1 or TRBD2 for D (6 bases each). V lost 7 bases and J 7 bases, leaving 19 bases between the germline ends. In germline, CDR1 is LNHDA, CDR2 SQIVND (reference sequence). The CDR3 is 15 amino acids. In DNA, the CDR3 is TGTGCCAGTACCCAATTGCTGGGGGGCATCGGGGAGCTGTTTTTT. Its protein is CASTQLLGGIGELFF. The variable domain in full, with the rest retrieved from reference TRBV19 and TRBJ2-2, is DGGITQSPKYLFRKEGQNVTLSCEQNLNHDAMYWYRQDPGQGLRLIYYSQIVNDFQKGDIAEGYSVSREKKESFPLTVTSAQKNPTAFYLCASTQLLGGIGELFFGEGSRLTVL.

The V call is TRBV28, the J call TRBJ2-7; 7 positions agree with TRBD2. The CDR3 loop spans 12 amino acids. J gave up 2 bases and V 6 bases, and 1 base lay outside the gene matches. Per the germline V gene, CDR1 is MDHEN and CDR2 is SYDVKM. In nucleotides, the CDR3 is TGTGCCAGCAGCCTAGCGGCCTACGAGCAGTACTTC. This encodes CASSLAAYEQYF.

This clone came up a few times. The J gene is TRBJ2-7, the V gene TRBV2; D not resolved. The CDR3 runs 13 residues. The germline V gene encodes CDR1 SNHLY and CDR2 FYNNEI. The V end lost 3 bases, the J end lost 1 base, and 7 bases lay between the germline ends. CDR3 in DNA: TGTGCCAGCAGTGATTCCAGTTCCTACGAGCAGTACTTC. It specifies CASSDSSSYEQYF.

V usage is TRBV28 and J usage is TRBJ1-2; possibly TRBD1 for D (6 bases). V gave up 6 bases and J gave up 3 bases, with 14 bases separating them. CDR1 is MDHEN and CDR2 is SYDVKM in the germline V gene. The CDR3 runs to 14 residues. CDR3 coding DNA: TGTGCCAGCAGGGTAACGGGGGCTCACTATGGCTACACCTTC. Its protein product is CASRVTGAHYGYTF.

The V gene is TRBV21-1, the J gene TRBJ2-1; whether TRBD2, the table's D call, matches the DNA was not checked. TRBV21-1 is listed as a pseudogene. The CDR3 extends over 16 amino acids. In nucleotides, the CDR3 is TGTGCCAGCAGCAAAGTGAGGGAGGAAGGGTTGGGTGAGCAGTTCTTC. Translation: CASSKVREEGLGEQFF.

The table lists this clone with a count of one. The chain recombines TRBV5-1 with TRBJ2-7; tentatively, D is TRBD1 (5 bases). The CDR3 totals 14 residues. V was shortened by 4 bases and J by 0 bases, with 11 bases between the two germline ends. The V gene's germline CDR1 is SGHRS and CDR2 YFSETQ. Here the CDR3 DNA reads TGCGCCAGCAGCCTGGGGCAGGCCTCCTACGAGCAGTACTTC. Translated, it gives CASSLGQASYEQYF.

On this clone: Other DNA sequences from this sample encode an identical CDR3 as well. The chain carries TRBV28 and TRBJ2-1; D is undetermined. The V end lost 6 bases, the J end lost 7 bases, and 7 bases lay between the germline ends. This CDR3 region has 11 residues. Germline loops: CDR1 MDHEN, CDR2 SYDVKM. CDR3 bases: TGTGCCAGCAGCCCCCGGAATGAGCAGTTCTTC. It is translated as CASSPRNEQFF.

The J gene is TRBJ2-1, the V gene TRBV11-2; D call uncertain. The CDR3 is 11 residues long. The V end was cut by 5 bases, the J end by 9 bases, with 8 bases between. Germline V gene data show CDR1 as SGHAT and CDR2 as FQNNGV. DNA of the CDR3: TGTGCCAGCAGCCCTTTGTTTGAGCAGTTCTTC. It translates to CASSPLFEQFF.